This T cell receptor beta chain was obtained from a study of blood T cell repertoires in COVID-19. Some clones are missing from TCRdb's copy, which holds only in-frame ones; the method was immunoSEQ multiplex PCR. The repertoire holds around 150,000 clones, with about 80% as singletons. The CDR3 has 14 amino acids. Per the germline V gene, CDR1 is SGHTA and CDR2 is FQGNSA. V was clipped by 0 bases and J by 5 bases, with 10 bases between them. The source is a woman aged 55-75 years with acute or convalescent COVID-19. V gene TRBV7-2 combines with J gene TRBJ1-1; a possible D gene is TRBD1 (6 bases). Source material: peripheral blood. The CDR3 DNA is TGTGCCAGCAGCTTAGCGGTCAGGGGAACTGAAGCTTTCTTT. Translation gives CASSLAVRGTEAFF.